The source of this T cell receptor (beta chain) is a study of blood T cell repertoires in COVID-19. At the level of the study: The samples span acute and convalescent COVID-19 from the United States, Italy and Spain. T cells, B-cell-depleted T cells, or PBMCs supplied cDNA or gDNA.

In the authors' workflow: Quantification of nucleated cells was approximated via reference gene primer amplification. The method was immunoSEQ multiplex PCR; TCRdb's version includes in-frame clones alone and lacks a portion of them. That table furnishes V, J and clone size, whereas the DNA furnished D and trimming. The table has under 200,000 clones, around 80% seen once; the top ten hold roughly 6.8%. From germline, CDR1 is ENHRY and CDR2 SYGVKD. The CDR3 spans 16 residues. The V gene end was trimmed by 3 bases and the J gene end by 3 bases; junction bases not matched to a gene: 6. The chain is built from TRBV10-3 and TRBJ2-1; 9 bases match TRBD2. The receptor's source is a man aged 70-80 years with active or convalescent COVID-19. The specimen was peripheral blood. The CDR3 DNA sequence: TGTGCCATCAGTGACAACAGAGCGGGAGGCTACAATGAGCAGTTCTTC. Translation: CAISDNRAGGYNEQFF.